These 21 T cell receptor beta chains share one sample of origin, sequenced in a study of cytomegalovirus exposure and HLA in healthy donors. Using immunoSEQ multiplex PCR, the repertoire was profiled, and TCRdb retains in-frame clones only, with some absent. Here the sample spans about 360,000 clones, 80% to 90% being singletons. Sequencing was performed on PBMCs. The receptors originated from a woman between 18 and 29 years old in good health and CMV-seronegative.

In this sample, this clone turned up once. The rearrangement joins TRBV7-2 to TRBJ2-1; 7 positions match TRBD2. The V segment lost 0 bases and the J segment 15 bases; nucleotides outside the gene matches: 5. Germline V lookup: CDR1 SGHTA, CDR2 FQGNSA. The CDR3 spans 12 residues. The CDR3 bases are TGTGCCAGCAGCTTAGCTGGCGGGAGTGCGTTCTTC. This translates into CASSLAGGSAFF.

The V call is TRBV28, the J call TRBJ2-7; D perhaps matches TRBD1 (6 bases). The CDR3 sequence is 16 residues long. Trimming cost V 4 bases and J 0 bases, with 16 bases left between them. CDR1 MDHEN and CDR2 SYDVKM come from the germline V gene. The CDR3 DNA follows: TGTGCCAGCAGTTCAGCCCCCTGGGACACCTCCTACGAGCAGTACTTC. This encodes CASSSAPWDTSYEQYF.

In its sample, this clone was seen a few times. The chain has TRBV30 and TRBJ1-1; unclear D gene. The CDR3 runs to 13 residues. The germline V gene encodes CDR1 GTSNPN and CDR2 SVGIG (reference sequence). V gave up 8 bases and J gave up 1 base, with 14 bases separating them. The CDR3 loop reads CAGDYTTNTEAFF. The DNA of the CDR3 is TGTGCCGGAGACTATACAACGAACACTGAAGCTTTCTTT.

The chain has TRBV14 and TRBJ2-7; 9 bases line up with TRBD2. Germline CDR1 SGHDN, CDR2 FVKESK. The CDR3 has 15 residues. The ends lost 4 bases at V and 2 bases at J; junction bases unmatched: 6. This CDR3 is CASSPLAGAAYEQYF. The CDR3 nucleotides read TGTGCCAGCAGCCCCTTAGCGGGGGCCGCCTACGAGCAGTACTTC.

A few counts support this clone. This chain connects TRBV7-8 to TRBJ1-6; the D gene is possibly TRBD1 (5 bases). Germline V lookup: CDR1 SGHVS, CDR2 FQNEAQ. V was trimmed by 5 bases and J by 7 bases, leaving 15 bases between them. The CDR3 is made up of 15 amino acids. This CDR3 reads CASSPGEGQNSPLHF. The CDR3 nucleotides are TGTGCCAGCAGCCCGGGGGAGGGCCAAAATTCACCCCTCCACTTT.

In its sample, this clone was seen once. The CDR3 nucleotides read TGTGCCAGCAGTTGGGGTCGTAAAGGGGACACTGAAGCTTTCTTT. Its translation: CASSWGRKGDTEAFF. The chain couples TRBV6-5 to TRBJ1-1; possibly TRBD1 for D (5 bases). The CDR3 is made up of 15 amino acids. CDR1 MNHEY and CDR2 SVGAGI come from the germline V gene. V was clipped by 4 bases and J by 3 bases, with 15 bases between them.

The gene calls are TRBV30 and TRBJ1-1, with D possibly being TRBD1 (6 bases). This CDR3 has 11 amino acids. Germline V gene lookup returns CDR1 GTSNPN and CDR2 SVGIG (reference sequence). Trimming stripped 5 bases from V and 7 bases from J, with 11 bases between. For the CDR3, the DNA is TGTGCCTGGGCCCAACAGGGTGAAGCTTTCTTT. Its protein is CAWAQQGEAFF.

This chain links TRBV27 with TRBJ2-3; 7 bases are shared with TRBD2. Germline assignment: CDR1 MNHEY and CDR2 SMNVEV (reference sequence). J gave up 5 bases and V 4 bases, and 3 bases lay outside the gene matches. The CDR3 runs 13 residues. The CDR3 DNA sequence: TGTGCCAGCAGTTGGGACTACCAAGATACGCAGTATTTT. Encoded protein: CASSWDYQDTQYF.

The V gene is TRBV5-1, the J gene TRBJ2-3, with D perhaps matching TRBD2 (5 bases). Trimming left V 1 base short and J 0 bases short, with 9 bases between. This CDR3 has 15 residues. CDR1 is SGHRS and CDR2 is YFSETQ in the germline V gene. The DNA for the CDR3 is TGCGCCAGCAGCTTGAGAGCGGCTAGCACAGATACGCAGTATTTT. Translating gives CASSLRAASTDTQYF. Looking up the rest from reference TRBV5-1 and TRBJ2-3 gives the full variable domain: KAGVTQTPRYLIKTRGQQVTLSCSPISGHRSVSWYQQTPGQGLQFLFEYFSETQRNKGNFPGRFSGRQFSNSRSEMNVSTLELGDSALYLCASSLRAASTDTQYFGPGTRLTVL.

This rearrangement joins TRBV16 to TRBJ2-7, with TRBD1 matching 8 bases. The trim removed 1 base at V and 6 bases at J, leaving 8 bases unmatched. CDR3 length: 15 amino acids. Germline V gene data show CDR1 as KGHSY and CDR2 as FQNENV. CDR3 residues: CASSQFRTGLFEQYF. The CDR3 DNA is TGTGCCAGCAGCCAATTTCGGACAGGGTTATTCGAGCAGTACTTC.

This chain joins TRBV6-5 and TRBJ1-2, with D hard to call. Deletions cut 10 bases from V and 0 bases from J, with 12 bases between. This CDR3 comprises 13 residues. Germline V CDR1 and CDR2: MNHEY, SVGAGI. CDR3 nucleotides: TGTGCCACGCGACTCGAGGCTAACTATGGCTACACCTTC. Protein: CATRLEANYGYTF.

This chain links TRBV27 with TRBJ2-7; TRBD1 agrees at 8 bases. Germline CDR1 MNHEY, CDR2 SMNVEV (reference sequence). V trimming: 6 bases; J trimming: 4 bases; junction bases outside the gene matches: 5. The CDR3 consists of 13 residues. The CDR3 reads CASSDRGGYEQYF. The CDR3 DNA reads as TGTGCCAGCAGCGACAGGGGAGGATACGAGCAGTACTTC.

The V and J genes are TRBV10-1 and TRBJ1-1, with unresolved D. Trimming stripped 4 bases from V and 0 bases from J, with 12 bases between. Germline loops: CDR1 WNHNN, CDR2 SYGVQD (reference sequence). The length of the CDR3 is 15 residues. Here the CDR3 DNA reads TGCGCCAGCAGTGCGGGAGTTTACATGAACACTGAAGCTTTCTTT. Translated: CASSAGVYMNTEAFF.

The CDR3 region has the DNA TGTGCCAGTAGTATAAGCGGCAGGAGAAACCAAGAGACCCAGTACTTC. Its protein is CASSISGRRNQETQYF. This chain uses TRBV19 with TRBJ2-5; a weak D match, TRBD2 (5 bases). Germline values: CDR1 LNHDA, CDR2 SQIVND (reference sequence). Trimming stripped 2 bases from V and 0 bases from J, with 13 bases between. The CDR3 loop spans 16 amino acids.

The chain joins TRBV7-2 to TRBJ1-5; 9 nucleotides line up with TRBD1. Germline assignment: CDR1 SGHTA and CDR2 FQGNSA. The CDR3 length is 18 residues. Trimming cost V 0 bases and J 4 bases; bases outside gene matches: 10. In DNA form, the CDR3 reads TGTGCCAGCAGCTTAGCCGCCGGGACAGGGAAGTTGAATCAGCCCCAGCATTTT. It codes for CASSLAAGTGKLNQPQHF.

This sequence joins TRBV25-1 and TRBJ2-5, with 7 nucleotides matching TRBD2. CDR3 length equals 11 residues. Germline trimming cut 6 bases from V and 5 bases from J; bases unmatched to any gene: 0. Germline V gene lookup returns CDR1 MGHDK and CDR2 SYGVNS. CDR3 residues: CASRRGETQYF. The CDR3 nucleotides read TGTGCCAGCAGGCGGGGGGAGACCCAGTACTTC.

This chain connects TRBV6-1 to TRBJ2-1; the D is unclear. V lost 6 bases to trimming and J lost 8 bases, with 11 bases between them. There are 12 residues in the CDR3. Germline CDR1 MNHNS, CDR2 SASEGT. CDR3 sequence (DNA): TGTGCCAGCAGCCCAAACAGATATGAGCAGTTCTTC. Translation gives CASSPNRYEQFF.

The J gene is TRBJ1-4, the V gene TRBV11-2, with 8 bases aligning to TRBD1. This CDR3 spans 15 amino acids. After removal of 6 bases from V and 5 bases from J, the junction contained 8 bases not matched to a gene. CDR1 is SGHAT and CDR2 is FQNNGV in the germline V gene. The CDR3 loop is CASRPQGAANEKLFF. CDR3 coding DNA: TGTGCCAGCAGACCTCAGGGGGCTGCGAATGAAAAACTGTTTTTT. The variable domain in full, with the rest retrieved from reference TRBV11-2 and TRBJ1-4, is EAGVAQSPRYKIIEKRQSVAFWCNPISGHATLYWYQQILGQGPKLLIQFQNNGVVDDSQLPKDRFSAERLKGVDSTLKIQPAKLEDSAVYLCASRPQGAANEKLFFGSGTQLSVL.

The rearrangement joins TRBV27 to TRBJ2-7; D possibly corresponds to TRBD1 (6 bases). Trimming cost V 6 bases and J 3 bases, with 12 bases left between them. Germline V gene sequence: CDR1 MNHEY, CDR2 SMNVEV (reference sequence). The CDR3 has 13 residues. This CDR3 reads CASSPGTNYEQYF. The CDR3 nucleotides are TGTGCCAGCAGCCCCGGGACAAACTACGAGCAGTACTTC.

CDR3 nucleotides: TGTGCCAGTAGTATACAGGGGGCACGGGGCTACACCTTC. This translates into CASSIQGARGYTF. The chain has TRBV19 and TRBJ1-2; TRBD1 aligns across 8 bases. This CDR3 comprises 13 residues. J gave up 8 bases and V 2 bases, and 4 bases lay outside the gene matches. Germline CDR1 and CDR2: LNHDA and SQIVND (reference sequence).

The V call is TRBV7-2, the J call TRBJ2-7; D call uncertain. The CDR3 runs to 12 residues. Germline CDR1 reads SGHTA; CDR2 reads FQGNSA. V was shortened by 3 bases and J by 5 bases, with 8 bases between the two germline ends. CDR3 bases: TGTGCCAGCAGCTTTGAGAGGAACGAGCAGTACTTC. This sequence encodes CASSFERNEQYF.